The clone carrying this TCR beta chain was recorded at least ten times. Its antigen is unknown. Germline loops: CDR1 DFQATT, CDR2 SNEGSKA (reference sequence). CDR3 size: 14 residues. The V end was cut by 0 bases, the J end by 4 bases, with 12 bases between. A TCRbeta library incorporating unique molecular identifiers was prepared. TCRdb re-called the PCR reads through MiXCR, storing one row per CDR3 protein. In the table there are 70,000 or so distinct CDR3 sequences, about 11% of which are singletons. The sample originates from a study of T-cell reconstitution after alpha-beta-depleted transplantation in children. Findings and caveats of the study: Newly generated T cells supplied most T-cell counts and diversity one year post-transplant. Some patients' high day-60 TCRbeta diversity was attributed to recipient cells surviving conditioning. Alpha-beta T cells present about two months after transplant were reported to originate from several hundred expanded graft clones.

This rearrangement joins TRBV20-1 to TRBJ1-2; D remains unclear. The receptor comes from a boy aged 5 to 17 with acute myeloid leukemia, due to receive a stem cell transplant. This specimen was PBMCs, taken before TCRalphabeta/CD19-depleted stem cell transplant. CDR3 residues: CSARDIVFGYGYTF. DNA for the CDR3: TGCAGTGCTAGAGATATCGTGTTTGGCTATGGCTACACCTTC.